What follows is one T cell receptor beta chain and its context. The data were obtained in a study of siplizumab effects on memory and regulatory T cells. Measured with immunoSEQ multiplex PCR; TCRdb has only the in-frame clones, and not every one. Among 100,000 or so clones listed, 85% to 95% were seen once. Trimming pared 0 bases from V and 1 base from J, leaving 8 bases between. The CDR3 is made up of 15 amino acids. The germline V gene has CDR1 SGDLS and CDR2 YYNGEE. Sequences were obtained from CD4+ T cells sorted from blood. This clonotype originated in a human donor in good health. The V and J genes are TRBV9 and TRBJ1-3; no clear D gene. CDR3 in amino acids: CASSVDVGSGNTIYF. The CDR3 DNA follows: TGTGCCAGCAGCGTAGACGTAGGGTCTGGAAACACCATATATTTT.